This record looks at one TCR beta chain sequence and its context. Its antigen is currently unknown. The junction had 8 bases not matched to a gene; V was cut back by 2 bases and J by 0 bases. The CDR3 covers 17 residues. Per the germline V gene, CDR1 is GTSNPN and CDR2 is SVGIG (reference sequence). The data originate from a study of breast tumors, draining lymph nodes, adjacent tissues. The lymph nodes were axillary draining lymph nodes from breast cancer patients. Via MiXCR, TCRdb re-called the multiplex PCR reads, giving one row per CDR3 protein. In the table there are about 140,000 distinct CDR3 sequences, around 22% of which are singletons. Findings and caveats of the study: Luminal-like breast cancer showed significantly greater tumor-nontumor repertoire similarity than basal-like breast cancer did. Compared with lymph nodes, tumors were less diverse; compared with nontumor tissue, more. Findings are consistent with lymph node origin and intratumoral expansion of most tumor T cells. That most tumor T cells come from lymph nodes remained unproven.

Sequencing was done on a sample of axillary lymph node tissue. The source is a female donor with breast cancer. Some clones in this sample may be carry-over from other donors' samples. The chain couples TRBV30 to TRBJ2-3; 10 positions match TRBD2. CDR3 sequence: CAWSLGGSGRSTDTQYF. DNA for the CDR3: TGTGCCTGGAGTTTAGGGGGTAGCGGGAGGAGCACAGATACGCAGTATTTT. The full variable domain, rest sourced from reference TRBV30 and TRBJ2-3, is SQTIHQWPATLVQPVGSPLSLECTVEGTSNPNLYWYRQAAGRGLQLLFYSVGIGQISSEVPQNLSASRPQDRQFILSSKKLLLSDSGFYLCAWSLGGSGRSTDTQYFGPGTRLTVL.